This T cell receptor beta chain emerged from a study of cytomegalovirus exposure and HLA in healthy donors. General study points: Later analysis suggested links between common viral pathogens and several top significant clusters.

Germline CDR1 is LGHNA and CDR2 is YNFKEQ. Deletions cut 0 bases from V and 6 bases from J, with 14 bases between. This CDR3 has 15 amino acids. Concerning this clone: Its antigen is undetermined.

Primers: 60 Vbeta forward and 13 Jbeta reverse. Generated by immunoSEQ multiplex PCR, the TCRdb table keeps only in-frame clones and is missing some. This table has 120,000 or so clones, about 80% appearing once. The origin of this receptor is a man in his fifties in good health and CMV-seropositive. Sequenced sample: PBMCs. This rearrangement joins TRBV4-2 to TRBJ2-5, with a possible D match to TRBD2 (5 bases). CDR3 in amino acids: CASSQDSPSLQTQYF. The CDR3 DNA follows: TGTGCCAGCAGCCAAGATTCGCCTAGCTTGCAGACCCAGTACTTC.